Only a few counts were recorded for the clone carrying this T cell receptor beta chain. The CDR3 extends over 15 amino acids. Germline V gene lookup returns CDR1 LGHDT and CDR2 YNNKEL (reference sequence). Trimming took 4 bases from V and 0 from J, leaving 10 bases between them. The table came from immunoSEQ multiplex PCR; TCRdb's copy has only in-frame clones and leaves some out. The sample gives about 100,000 clones, 80% of which show up once; approximately 29% is in the top ten. These data originate in a study of blood T cell repertoires in COVID-19. Study in general: Material from acute and convalescent COVID-19 was sourced from the United States, Italy and Spain.

This TCR derives from an older man with active or convalescent COVID-19. The rearrangement uses TRBV3-1 (or the pseudogene TRBV3-2) and TRBJ2-1; possibly TRBD2 for D (7 bases). Sample: peripheral blood. The DNA of the CDR3 is TGTGCCAGCAGCCGGGGGGGCCACTCCTACAATGAGCAGTTCTTC. It encodes CASSRGGHSYNEQFF.